This T cell receptor (beta chain) was captured by sequencing in a study of T cells expressing NK-cell markers (TCRdb year 2020). Broadly, across the study: Seven to nine donors provided sorted CD3+CD56+NKG2C+, CD3+CD56+NKG2C- and CD3+CD56-NKG2C+ T-cell subsets, whose TCR beta-chain repertoires were profiled. Of the eight sequenced donors, seven were found to be HCMV-seropositive and one was found to be HCMV-seronegative. Randomly selected healthy volunteers, three men and five women, were used as the eight sequenced donors. The libraries were sequenced on Illumina HiSeq 2000/2500, MiSeq or NextSeq, producing 2 x 150 bp reads. Findings and caveats that apply to the study as a whole: Whether the expanded NKG2C-expressing T cell clones were specific for HCMV antigens was left unclear. In six or seven donors, the dominant CD3+CD56+NKG2C+ clonotypes ranked among the top 10 CD8+ clonotypes, making up 1.0-7.0% of CD8+ T cells. Those dominant clonotypes were again the most abundant among CD3+CD56-NKG2C+ cells in several donors, at about 25-60.1%.

The sequencer was an Illumina HiSeq 2000. TCR beta cDNA libraries were made by 5'RACE template switching that added a universal primer site and unique molecular identifiers. Priming for cDNA synthesis came from the TCR beta constant segment, and two successive PCR amplification steps followed. Regarding the original processing steps: Reads were demultiplexed and grouped by UMI with MIGEC, and clonotypes were assembled and quantified with MiTCR. To exclude erroneous sequences, any TCR cDNA sequence not supported by at least two reads was discarded. The tcR package was used for downstream repertoire analysis, and clonotypes were matched between fractions using CDR3 nucleotide sequence together with V segment. VDJmatch was used to annotate antigen specificity against VDJdb, with one amino acid substitution in CDR3 allowed. Each CDR3 protein sequence appears as one entry after TCRdb reprocessed the reads, and no DNA is included. The V and J calls were not made by the authors but by TCRdb's processing. This sample's table contains about 260,000 distinct CDR3 sequences. The ten largest clones take up roughly 0.4% of the sample.

Counted from cysteine to phenylalanine, this CDR3 has 12 amino acids. The DNA sequence is not available. As encoded in the germline V gene (reference sequence), CDR1 is DFQATT while CDR2 is SNEGSKA. A commercial ELISA kit detecting HCMV-specific IgG in serum was used to determine HCMV serostatus. Ficoll density gradient centrifugation was used to isolate peripheral blood mononuclear cells from blood. Comments on this clonotype: Its antigen specificity is not known.

The receptor's source is a man aged 18-30 years in good health. Donor details come from another sample of the same person, matched by shared clones. The sequenced sample was blood T cells: a sorted CD56 or NKG2C T cell subset, CD4+ or CD8+ T cells, or bulk PBMC T cells (not recorded which). The rearrangement joined TRBV20-1 to TRBJ1-1; TCRdb's D call of TRBD1 is untestable without DNA. The CDR3 loop reads CSARGTQSRAFF.